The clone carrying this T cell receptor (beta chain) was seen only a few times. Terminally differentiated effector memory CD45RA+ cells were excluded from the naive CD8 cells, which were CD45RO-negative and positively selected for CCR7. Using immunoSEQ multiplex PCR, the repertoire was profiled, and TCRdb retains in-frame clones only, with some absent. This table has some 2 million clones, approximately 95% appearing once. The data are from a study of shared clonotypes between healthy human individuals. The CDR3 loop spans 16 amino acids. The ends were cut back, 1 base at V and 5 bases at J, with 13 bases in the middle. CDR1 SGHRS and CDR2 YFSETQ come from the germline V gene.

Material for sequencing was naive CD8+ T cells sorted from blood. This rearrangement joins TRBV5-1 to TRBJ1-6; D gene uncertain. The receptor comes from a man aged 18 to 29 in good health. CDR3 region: CASSLWATGDNSPLHF. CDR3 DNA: TGCGCCAGCAGCTTGTGGGCAACGGGAGATAATTCACCCCTCCACTTT.